This passage covers 17 T cell receptor beta chains from one sample sequenced in a study of blood T cell repertoires in COVID-19. Assay: immunoSEQ multiplex PCR; the TCRdb copy retains only in-frame clones and omits some. This table holds 380,000 or so clones, around 92% found once. The material sequenced was peripheral blood. The origin of the receptors is a man between 40 and 49 years old with acute or convalescent COVID-19.

This chain uses TRBV3-1 (or the pseudogene TRBV3-2) with TRBJ1-2; TRBD1 might be the D (6 bases). CDR1 and CDR2 (germline): LGHDT, YNNKEL (reference sequence). This CDR3 has 15 residues. Trimming shortened V by 3 bases and J by 8 bases, and 19 bases separated the two germline ends. This CDR3 reads CASSHRTTGRKGYTF. DNA of the CDR3: TGTGCCAGCAGCCACCGGACGACAGGTCGAAAGGGCTACACCTTC.

This rearrangement joins TRBV19 to TRBJ2-1; 8 positions agree with TRBD2. Germline V gives CDR1 LNHDA, CDR2 SQIVND (reference sequence). V was clipped by 5 bases and J by 7 bases; unmatched bases: 13. The CDR3 runs to 16 residues. CDR3 residues: CASSPTGTRTQNEQFF. The CDR3 nucleotides are TGTGCCAGTAGTCCTACCGGGACTAGGACCCAAAATGAGCAGTTCTTC.

This clone occurred once. The chain links TRBV15 to TRBJ2-2; 9 bases are shared with TRBD1. Trimming took 0 bases from V and 0 from J; bases not matched to a gene: 5. The germline gives CDR1 LNHNV, CDR2 YYDKDF (reference sequence). This CDR3 is 18 amino acids long. This CDR3 reads CATSREPWDRANTGELFF. The DNA for the CDR3 is TGTGCCACCAGCAGAGAGCCCTGGGACAGGGCGAACACCGGGGAGCTGTTTTTT.

The CDR3 region has the DNA TGTGCCAGCACTCGCGGCTTCGGACTAGCGGGAGGAACCGGGGAGCTGTTTTTT. It codes for CASTRGFGLAGGTGELFF. This chain joins TRBV7-2 and TRBJ2-2, with 14 positions matching TRBD2. The CDR3 totals 18 residues. J lost 5 bases, V lost 7 bases, and 12 bases had no gene match. Germline CDR1 is SGHTA and CDR2 is FQGNSA.

V usage is TRBV19 and J usage is TRBJ1-5; D is possibly TRBD1 (6 bases). Between the trimmed V and J ends, which lost 5 bases and 10 bases, there was a span of 15 bases. The CDR3 is 13 amino acids. Germline V gives CDR1 LNHDA, CDR2 SQIVND (reference sequence). The CDR3 loop reads CASSFGEGGPQHF. The CDR3 region has the DNA TGTGCCAGTAGTTTTGGGGAGGGGGGACCCCAGCATTTT.

The J gene is TRBJ1-2, the V gene TRBV6-5; 12 positions match TRBD1. The CDR3 has 14 residues. V lost 4 bases and J lost 8; bases outside the gene matches: 5. Germline V gives CDR1 MNHEY, CDR2 SVGAGI. The CDR3 sequence is CASSLGQGARGYTF. For the CDR3, the DNA is TGTGCCAGCAGTTTGGGACAGGGGGCGCGGGGCTACACCTTC.

The rearrangement joins TRBV19 to TRBJ1-4; maybe TRBD1 (6 bases). The CDR3 totals 14 residues. With 2 bases removed from V and 7 bases from J, the gap between germline ends came to 11 bases. The germline CDR1 and CDR2 sequences are LNHDA and SQIVND (reference sequence). The CDR3 region is CASSIRGAGEKLFF. CDR3 in DNA: TGTGCCAGTAGTATACGGGGGGCTGGTGAAAAACTGTTTTTT.

CDR3 region: CASSFRGRGTEAFF. The CDR3 DNA is TGTGCCAGCAGTTTCCGGGGGCGGGGGACTGAAGCTTTCTTT. This sequence joins TRBV28 and TRBJ1-1; weak D call: TRBD1 (6 bases). The germline gives CDR1 MDHEN, CDR2 SYDVKM. Trimming took off 3 bases at V and 5 bases at J, with 13 bases between the two ends. This CDR3 spans 14 amino acids.

The rearrangement links TRBV12-3 or TRBV12-4 to TRBJ2-2, with TRBD1 matching over 7 bases. The CDR3 runs to 13 residues. V lost 5 bases and J lost 6; bases outside the gene matches: 3. The CDR3 spells CASSIQGAGELFF. The CDR3 DNA is TGTGCCAGCAGTATCCAGGGGGCCGGGGAGCTGTTTTTT.

This chain uses TRBV30 with TRBJ1-1, with a weak D call TRBD1 (5 bases). The CDR3 loop spans 15 amino acids. V was clipped by 4 bases and J by 10 bases, with 25 bases between them. CDR1 and CDR2 from the germline V gene are GTSNPN and SVGIG (reference sequence). CDR3 DNA sequence: TGTGCCTGGACTCACCAGCCCGACAGCCCCGTTCGAGCTTTCTTT. Translated, it gives CAWTHQPDSPVRAFF.

This rearrangement joins TRBV6-2 or TRBV6-3 to TRBJ1-1; D remains unclear. The CDR3 extends over 13 amino acids. V was trimmed by 2 bases and J by 3 bases, leaving 7 bases between them. CDR1 is MNHEY, CDR2 SVGEGT, per germline. As DNA, the CDR3 is TGTGCCAGCAGTTACACAGCTTACACTGAAGCTTTCTTT. Translating gives CASSYTAYTEAFF.

The rearrangement links TRBV25-1 to TRBJ2-1, with TRBD2 matching over 12 bases. The length of the CDR3 is 14 residues. Germline values: CDR1 MGHDK, CDR2 SYGVNS. Trimming took 6 bases from V and 9 from J; bases not matched to a gene: 6. The CDR3 protein is CASRRLAGDSEQFF. CDR3 nucleotides: TGTGCCAGCAGAAGACTAGCGGGAGACAGTGAGCAGTTCTTC.

The V and J genes are TRBV5-1 and TRBJ1-2; weak D call: TRBD1 (6 bases). The V and J ends lost 1 base and 3 bases respectively, with 13 bases between them. The germline CDR1 and CDR2 sequences are SGHRS and YFSETQ. The CDR3 loop spans 15 amino acids. DNA for the CDR3: TGCGCCAGCAGCTTGCTACGACCAGGGGACTATGGCTACACCTTC. Translated: CASSLLRPGDYGYTF.

The chain recombines TRBV7-6 with TRBJ2-1; the D is unclear. This CDR3 has 13 residues. V was clipped by 2 bases and J by 8 bases, with 10 bases between them. CDR1 and CDR2 (germline): SGHVS, FNYEAQ. The CDR3 loop reads CASSLFRGDEQFF. The CDR3 DNA reads as TGTGCCAGCAGCTTATTCCGAGGAGATGAGCAGTTCTTC.

V and J are TRBV5-1 and TRBJ1-1; TRBD1 matches at 9 bases. Germline V CDR1 and CDR2: SGHRS, YFSETQ. This CDR3 is built from 14 residues. Trimming at V came to 0 bases and at J to 11 bases, leaving 8 bases not matched to a gene. CDR3 nucleotide sequence: TGCGCCAGCAGCTTGGAGGGGACAGGGCGTTCGGCTTTCTTT. This translates into CASSLEGTGRSAFF.

The rearrangement uses TRBV18 and TRBJ2-5; D is ambiguous. The germline V gene has CDR1 KGHSH and CDR2 LQKENI. The germline V and J ends were trimmed by 5 bases and 0 bases, with 7 bases remaining between them. The CDR3 covers 13 residues. CDR3 nucleotide sequence: TGTGCCAGCTCATTATCGTACCAAGAGACCCAGTACTTC. Translated, it gives CASSLSYQETQYF.

This chain uses TRBV5-1 with TRBJ2-1, with D tentatively TRBD2 (5 bases). Per the germline V gene, CDR1 is SGHRS and CDR2 is YFSETQ. The CDR3 has 15 amino acids. V lost 0 bases, J lost 8 bases, and 15 bases lay in between. CDR3 loop: CASSLEDNGVDEQFF. The CDR3 nucleotides read TGCGCCAGCAGCTTGGAAGACAACGGGGTAGATGAGCAGTTCTTC.